The subject of this entry is one TCR beta chain. This sample is drawn from a study of immune evolution from preneoplasia to lung adenocarcinoma. Using immunoSEQ multiplex PCR, the repertoire was profiled, and TCRdb retains in-frame clones only, with some absent. The table has some 16,000 clones, less than 90% seen once. The germline gives CDR1 MDHEN, CDR2 SYDVKM. This CDR3 comprises 15 residues. V lost 1 base to trimming and J lost 7 bases; unmatched junction nucleotides: 6. The V call is TRBV28, the J call TRBJ2-1; TRBD2 matches at 8 bases. Material: FFPE invasive lung adenocarcinoma tissue. This receptor was taken from a person between 65 and 80 years old with invasive lung adenocarcinoma. The CDR3 bases are TGTGCCAGCAGTTTATTTCGGGGGGGCGCGAATGAGCAGTTCTTC. It yields the protein CASSLFRGGANEQFF.